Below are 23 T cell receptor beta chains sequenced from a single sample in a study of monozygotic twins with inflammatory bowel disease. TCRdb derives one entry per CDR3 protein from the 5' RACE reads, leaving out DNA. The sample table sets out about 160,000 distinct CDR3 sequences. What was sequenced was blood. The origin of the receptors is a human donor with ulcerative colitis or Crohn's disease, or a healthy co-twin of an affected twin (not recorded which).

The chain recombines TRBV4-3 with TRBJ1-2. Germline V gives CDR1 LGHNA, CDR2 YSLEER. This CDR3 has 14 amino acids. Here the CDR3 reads CASSAQTTEHGYTF.

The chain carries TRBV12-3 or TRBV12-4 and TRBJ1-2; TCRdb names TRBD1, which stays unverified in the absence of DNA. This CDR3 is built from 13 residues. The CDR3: CASSPRRSGGYTF.

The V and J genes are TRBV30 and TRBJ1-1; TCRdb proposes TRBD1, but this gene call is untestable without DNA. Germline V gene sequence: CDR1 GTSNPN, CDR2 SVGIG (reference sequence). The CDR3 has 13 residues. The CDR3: CAWNGDPNTEAFF.

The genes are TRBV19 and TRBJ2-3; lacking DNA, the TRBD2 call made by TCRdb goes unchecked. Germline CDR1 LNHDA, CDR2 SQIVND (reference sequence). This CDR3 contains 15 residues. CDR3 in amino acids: CASSTLAGATDTQYF.

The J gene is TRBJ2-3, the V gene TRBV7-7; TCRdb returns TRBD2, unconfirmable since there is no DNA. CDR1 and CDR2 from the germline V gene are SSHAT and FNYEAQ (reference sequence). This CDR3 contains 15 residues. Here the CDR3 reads CASSSSSGGIDTQYF. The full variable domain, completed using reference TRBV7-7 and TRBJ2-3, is GAGVSQSPRYKVTKRGQDVTLRCDPISSHATLYWYQQALGQGPEFLTYFNYEAQPDKSGLPSDRFSAERPEGSISTLTIQRTEQRDSAMYRCASSSSSGGIDTQYFGPGTRLTVL.

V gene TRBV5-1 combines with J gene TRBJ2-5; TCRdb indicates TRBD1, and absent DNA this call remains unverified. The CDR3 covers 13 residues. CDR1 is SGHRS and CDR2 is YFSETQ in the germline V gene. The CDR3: CATAQGPQETQYF.

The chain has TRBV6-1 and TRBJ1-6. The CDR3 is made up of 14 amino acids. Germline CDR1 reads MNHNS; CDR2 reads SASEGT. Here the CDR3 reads CASTRGPGNSPLHF.

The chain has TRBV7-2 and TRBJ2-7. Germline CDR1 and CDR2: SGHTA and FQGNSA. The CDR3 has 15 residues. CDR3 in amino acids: CASSTGRGRAYEQYF.

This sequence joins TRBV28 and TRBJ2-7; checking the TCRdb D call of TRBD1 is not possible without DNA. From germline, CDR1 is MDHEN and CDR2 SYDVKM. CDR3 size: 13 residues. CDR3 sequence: CASSLSGGYEQYF.

This CDR3 reads CASSPLQGYNEQFF. The chain joins TRBV18 to TRBJ2-1; the D call of TRBD1 rests on TCRdb alone, since no DNA is present to check it. The CDR3 loop spans 14 amino acids. Germline CDR1 reads KGHSH; CDR2 reads LQKENI.

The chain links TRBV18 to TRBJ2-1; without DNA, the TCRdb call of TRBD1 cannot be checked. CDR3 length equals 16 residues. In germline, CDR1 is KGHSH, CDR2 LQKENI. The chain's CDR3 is CASSPYAPSSYNEQFF.

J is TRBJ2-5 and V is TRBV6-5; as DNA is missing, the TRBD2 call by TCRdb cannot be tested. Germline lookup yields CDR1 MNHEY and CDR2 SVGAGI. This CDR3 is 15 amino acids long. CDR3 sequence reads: CASSYSTSGGQTQYF.

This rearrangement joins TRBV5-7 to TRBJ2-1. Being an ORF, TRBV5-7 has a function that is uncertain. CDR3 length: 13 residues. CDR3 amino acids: CASRYKDSNEQFF.

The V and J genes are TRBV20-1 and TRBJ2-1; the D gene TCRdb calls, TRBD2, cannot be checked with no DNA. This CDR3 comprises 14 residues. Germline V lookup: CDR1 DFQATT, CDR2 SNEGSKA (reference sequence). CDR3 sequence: CSARRLAAINEQFF.

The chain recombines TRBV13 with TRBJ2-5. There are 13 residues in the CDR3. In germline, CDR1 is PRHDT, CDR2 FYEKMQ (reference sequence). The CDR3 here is CASNSIGQETQYF.

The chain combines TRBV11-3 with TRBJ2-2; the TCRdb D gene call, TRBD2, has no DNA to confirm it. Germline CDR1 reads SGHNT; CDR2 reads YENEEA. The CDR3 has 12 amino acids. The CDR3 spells CASTRGAGELFF.

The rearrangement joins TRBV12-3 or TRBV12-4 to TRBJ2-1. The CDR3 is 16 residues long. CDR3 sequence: CASSRQRTSSYNEQFF.

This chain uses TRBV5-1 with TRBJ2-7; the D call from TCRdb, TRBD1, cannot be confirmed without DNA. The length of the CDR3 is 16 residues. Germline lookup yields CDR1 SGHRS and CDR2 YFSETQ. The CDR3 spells CASSLASGAPVYEQYF.

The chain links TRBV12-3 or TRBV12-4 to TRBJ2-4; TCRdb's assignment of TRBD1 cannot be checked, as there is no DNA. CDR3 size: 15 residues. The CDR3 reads CASSPMDRVRNIQYF.

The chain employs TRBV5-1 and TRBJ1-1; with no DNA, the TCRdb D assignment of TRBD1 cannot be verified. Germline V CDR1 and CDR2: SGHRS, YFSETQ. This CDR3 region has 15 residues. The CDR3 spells CASSFSRGRNTEAFF.

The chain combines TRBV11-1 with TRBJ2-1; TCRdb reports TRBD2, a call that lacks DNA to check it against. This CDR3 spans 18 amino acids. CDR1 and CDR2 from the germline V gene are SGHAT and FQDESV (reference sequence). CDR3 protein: CASSLMGVGSGRRNEQFF. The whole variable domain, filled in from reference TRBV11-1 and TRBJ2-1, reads EAEVAQSPRYKITEKSQAVAFWCDPISGHATLYWYRQILGQGPELLVQFQDESVVDDSQLPKDRFSAERLKGVDSTLKIQPAELGDSAMYLCASSLMGVGSGRRNEQFFGPGTRLTVL.

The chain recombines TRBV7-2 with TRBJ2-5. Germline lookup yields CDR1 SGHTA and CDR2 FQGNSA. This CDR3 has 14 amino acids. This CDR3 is CASSLGYLGKTQYF.

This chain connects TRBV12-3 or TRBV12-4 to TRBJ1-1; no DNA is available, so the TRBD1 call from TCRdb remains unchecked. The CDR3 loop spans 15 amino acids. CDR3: CASSGDRGKLTEAFF.